What follows are 8 T cell receptor beta chains derived from one specimen sequenced in a study of blood T cell repertoires in COVID-19. The method was immunoSEQ multiplex PCR; TCRdb's version includes in-frame clones alone and lacks a portion of them. Here the sample spans tens of thousands of clones, roughly 88% being singletons. The material sequenced was peripheral blood. The receptors were gathered from a woman of 80 years or more with active or convalescent COVID-19.

This chain joins TRBV6-6 and TRBJ1-5; unclear D gene. CDR3 size: 13 residues. V dropped 6 bases and J dropped 0 bases, with 6 bases sitting between them. CDR1 MNHNY and CDR2 SVGAGI come from the germline V gene (reference sequence). CDR3 DNA: TGTGCCAGCAGCCCACTTAGCAATCAGCCCCAGCATTTT. This sequence encodes CASSPLSNQPQHF.

The V and J genes are TRBV13 and TRBJ1-5; no definite D call. Looked up from germline, CDR1 is PRHDT and CDR2 is FYEKMQ (reference sequence). V dropped 5 bases and J dropped 6 bases, with 17 bases sitting between them. There are 15 residues in the CDR3. In DNA, the CDR3 is TGTGCCAGCAGCCAAGGGAGGTCTAGGAGTCAGCCCCAGCATTTT. This codes for CASSQGRSRSQPQHF.

The chain employs TRBV19 and TRBJ2-3; 7 bases are a match to TRBD1. J was trimmed by 6 bases and V by 3 bases; bases with no gene match: 6. The CDR3 sequence is 14 residues long. Germline CDR1 is LNHDA and CDR2 is SQIVND (reference sequence). CDR3 nucleotides: TGTGCCAGTAGTATGAAGGGGGCTAGCGATACGCAGTATTTT. Residues: CASSMKGASDTQYF.

The chain recombines TRBV9 with TRBJ1-2; D perhaps matches TRBD1 (5 bases). V gave up 0 bases and J gave up 3 bases, with 18 bases separating them. The CDR3 extends over 17 amino acids. The V gene's germline CDR1 is SGDLS and CDR2 YYNGEE. CDR3 region: CASSVGAGTSVDYGYTF. In nucleotides, the CDR3 is TGTGCCAGCAGCGTAGGGGCAGGGACTTCAGTAGACTATGGCTACACCTTC.

V usage is TRBV19 and J usage is TRBJ2-5; 8 bases are a match to TRBD1. The CDR3 loop spans 16 amino acids. Germline V gene data show CDR1 as LNHDA and CDR2 as SQIVND (reference sequence). V lost 6 bases, J lost 1 base, and 10 bases stayed unmatched. The chain's CDR3 is CASSLGQGPFQETQYF. As DNA, the CDR3 is TGTGCCAGTAGCCTTGGACAGGGACCCTTCCAAGAGACCCAGTACTTC.

V and J are TRBV5-6 and TRBJ1-1; 11 bases are shared with TRBD1. V lost 4 bases, J lost 4 bases, and 15 bases stayed unmatched. CDR1 and CDR2 (germline): SGHDT, YYEEEE. The length of the CDR3 is 18 residues. The DNA of the CDR3 is TGTGCCAGCAGCAAGACCGGGACAGGGGGTCCTCGGGGCACTGAAGCTTTCTTT. Translation: CASSKTGTGGPRGTEAFF. The variable domain in full, completed from reference TRBV5-6 and TRBJ1-1, reads DAGVTQSPTHLIKTRGQQVTLRCSPKSGHDTVSWYQQALGQGPQFIFQYYEEEERQRGNFPDRFSGHQFPNYSSELNVNALLLGDSALYLCASSKTGTGGPRGTEAFFGQGTRLTVV.

CDR3 protein: CASSLDLGILARRDNEQFF. The DNA of the CDR3 is TGTGCCAGCAGCTTAGATCTTGGGATACTAGCGAGGCGTGACAATGAGCAGTTCTTC. This chain joins TRBV11-3 and TRBJ2-1; 7 bases fit TRBD2. The trim removed 0 bases at V and 5 bases at J, leaving 16 bases unmatched. The germline V gene encodes CDR1 SGHNT and CDR2 YENEEA. The CDR3 has 19 residues.

V usage is TRBV7-5 and J usage is TRBJ2-3; the D segment call TRBD2 is taken from the table without a DNA check. TRBV7-5 is annotated as a pseudogene. The CDR3 runs to 11 residues. The CDR3 DNA sequence: TGTGCCAGAAGCCCGGGGGATACGCAGTATTTT. Its translation is CARSPGDTQYF.